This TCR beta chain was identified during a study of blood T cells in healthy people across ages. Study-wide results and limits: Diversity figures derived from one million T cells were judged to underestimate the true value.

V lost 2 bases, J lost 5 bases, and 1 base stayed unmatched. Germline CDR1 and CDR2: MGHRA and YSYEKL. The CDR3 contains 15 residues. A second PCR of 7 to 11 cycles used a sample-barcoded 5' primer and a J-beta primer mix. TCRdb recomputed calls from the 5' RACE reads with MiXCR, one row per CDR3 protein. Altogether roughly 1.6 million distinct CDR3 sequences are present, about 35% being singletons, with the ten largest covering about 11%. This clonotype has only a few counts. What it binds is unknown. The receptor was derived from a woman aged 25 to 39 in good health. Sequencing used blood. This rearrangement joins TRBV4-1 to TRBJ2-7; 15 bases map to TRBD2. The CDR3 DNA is TGCGCCAGCAGCCAAAGGACTAGCGGGGGGGACGAGCAGTACTTC. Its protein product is CASSQRTSGGDEQYF.